The rows below give T cell receptor beta chains drawn from one sample of a study of technical replicates of blood from a handful of donors. The repertoire was sequenced with immunoSEQ multiplex PCR; TCRdb's copy has only in-frame clones and lacks some. The sample includes 60,000 to 90,000 clones, about 97% seen only once; the top ten take approximately 0.18%. Sequenced sample: T cells isolated from PBMCs. The receptors shown here come from a human donor in good health. Both conserved end residues are trimmed from each CDR3. Clone sizes are given selectively: once, few, many, or a class where the clone is expanded.

cdr3_length | clone_size | v_call | cdr3_aa
14 | NA | TRBV7-9 | ASSFSGQGALETQY
11 | NA | TRBV2 | ASTGGADQPQH
13 | once | TRBV6-5 | ASSSRLRATDTQY
15 | NA | TRBV13 | ASSSLSGRAPYNEQF
15 | NA | TRBV5-1 | ASSLDSQRGSGNTIY
14 | once | TRBV7-9 | ASSPGLAELYNEQF
15 | once | TRBV1 | TSSQTYATGGCTEAF
13 | NA | TRBV29-1 | SAKGGLAPSYEQY
16 | NA | TRBV10-3 | AISELRYEGGAGNEQF
12 | NA | TRBV19 | ASSISPTPTGAF
12 | NA | TRBV15 | ATSSTSINTEAF
15 | NA | TRBV4-2 | ASSQLGGRGVKNIQY
16 | NA | TRBV4-1 | ASSQEDRGPLGTGELF
10 | once | TRBV5-4 | ASSLGIETQY
8 | NA | TRBV20-1 | SASPDTQY
12 | NA | TRBV5-4 | ASSSGRGYYEQY
14 | NA | TRBV6-5 | ASSYSSGLGTDTQY
10 | NA | TRBV19 | ASWDSNEKLF
10 | NA | TRBV30 | AWGQLNTEAF
12 | NA | TRBV2 | ASTAGLNTGELF